Listed below are T cell receptor beta chains from one sample, sequenced in a study of identical twins. From the 5' RACE reads, TCRdb called clonotypes with MiXCR, one entry per CDR3 protein. This table has 1,800,000 or so distinct CDR3 sequences, about 31% appearing once. The sample consisted of cord blood. Every receptor here comes from a newborn girl in good health. The CDR3 runs from the conserved cysteine through the conserved F or W. The D gene is left open where the match is weak. A clone size is listed for some rows: how often the clone was seen (once, few, many), or a class if it is expanded.

TRBV11-2,few,TRBD2,TRBJ2-7,CASSPRPPGLAYNEQYF,TGTGCCAGCAGCCCTAGGCCACCGGGACTAGCGTACAATGAGCAGTACTTC
TRBV10-2,NA,NA,TRBJ2-3,CASSEEDSTDTQYF,TGCGCCAGCAGTGAGGAGGACAGCACAGATACGCAGTATTTT
TRBV5-1,few,TRBD1,TRBJ2-7,CASSLATTGTLNYEQYF,TGCGCCAGCAGCTTGGCCACGACAGGGACACTTAACTACGAGCAGTACTTC
TRBV7-9,NA,NA,TRBJ1-6,CASSGTGPHNSPLHF,TGTGCCAGCAGCGGCACAGGGCCCCATAATTCACCCCTCCACTTT
TRBV6-6,NA,TRBD1,TRBJ2-7,CASSRPRQGADEQYF,TGTGCCAGCAGCCGCCCGAGGCAGGGGGCAGACGAGCAGTACTTC
TRBV12-3/TRBV12-4,NA,TRBD2,TRBJ2-5,CASSPGLVGVEVQYF,TGTGCCAGCAGTCCAGGACTAGTGGGAGTAGAGGTCCAGTACTTC
TRBV9,NA,NA,TRBJ1-2,CAGSPRGTAYYGYTF,TGTGCCGGCAGCCCTCGAGGAACAGCCTACTATGGCTACACCTTC
TRBV5-1,NA,TRBD2,TRBJ2-2,CASNDASGGGELFF,TGCGCCAGCAACGACGCTAGCGGGGGCGGGGAGCTGTTTTTT
TRBV4-2,NA,TRBD2,TRBJ2-7,CASSIRLAGADEQYF,TGTGCCAGCAGCATTCGACTAGCGGGAGCGGACGAGCAGTACTTC
TRBV10-3,NA,TRBD1,TRBJ1-1,CAIRLETGGAFF,TGTGCCATCAGGCTCGAGACAGGGGGAGCTTTCTTT
TRBV28,few,NA,TRBJ2-3,CASSLWDLQGVDTQYF,TGTGCCAGCAGTTTGTGGGACTTACAAGGGGTGGATACGCAGTATTTT
TRBV19,NA,NA,TRBJ2-7,CASSTDLGAYEQYF,TGTGCCAGTAGTACGGATCTGGGGGCCTACGAGCAGTACTTC
TRBV5-1,few,NA,TRBJ2-3,CASSTNSRTDTQYF,TGCGCCAGCAGCACCAATTCGCGCACAGATACGCAGTATTTT
TRBV7-9,NA,NA,TRBJ1-1,CASSFSPLNTEAFF,TGTGCCAGCAGCTTTAGCCCCTTGAACACTGAAGCTTTCTTT
TRBV20-1,few,NA,TRBJ2-5,CSALGLPKTQYF,TGCAGTGCTCTCGGACTCCCTAAGACCCAGTACTTC
TRBV7-9,many,NA,TRBJ2-7,CASSPFGTEQYF,TGTGCCAGCAGTCCGTTCGGGACAGAGCAGTACTTC
TRBV11-2,NA,NA,TRBJ2-7,CASSFSSSPSYEQYF,TGTGCCAGCAGCTTCTCGAGTAGCCCCTCCTACGAGCAGTACTTC
TRBV7-2,NA,NA,TRBJ1-2,CASTKAGSRGYTF,TGTGCCAGCACCAAGGCGGGCTCCCGGGGCTACACCTTC